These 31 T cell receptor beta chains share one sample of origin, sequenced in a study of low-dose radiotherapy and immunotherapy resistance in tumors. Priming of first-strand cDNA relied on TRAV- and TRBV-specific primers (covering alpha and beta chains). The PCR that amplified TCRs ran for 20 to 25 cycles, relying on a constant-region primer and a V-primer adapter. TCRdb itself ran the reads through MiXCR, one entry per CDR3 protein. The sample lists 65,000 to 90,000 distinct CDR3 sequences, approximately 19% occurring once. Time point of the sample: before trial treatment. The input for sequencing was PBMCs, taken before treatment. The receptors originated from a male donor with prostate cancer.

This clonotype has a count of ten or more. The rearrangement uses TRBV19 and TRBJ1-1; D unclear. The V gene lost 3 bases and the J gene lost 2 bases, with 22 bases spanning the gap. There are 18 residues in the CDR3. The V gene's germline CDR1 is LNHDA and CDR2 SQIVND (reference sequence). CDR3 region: CASSIRPRKQILNTEAFF. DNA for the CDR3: TGTGCCAGTAGTATCCGCCCCCGGAAACAGATACTCAACACTGAAGCTTTCTTT.

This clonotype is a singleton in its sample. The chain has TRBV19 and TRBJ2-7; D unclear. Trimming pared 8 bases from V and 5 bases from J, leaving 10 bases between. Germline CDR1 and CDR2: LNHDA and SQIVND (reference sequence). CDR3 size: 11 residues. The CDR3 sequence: CASGRSNEQYF. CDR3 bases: TGTGCCAGTGGACGAAGCAACGAGCAGTACTTC.

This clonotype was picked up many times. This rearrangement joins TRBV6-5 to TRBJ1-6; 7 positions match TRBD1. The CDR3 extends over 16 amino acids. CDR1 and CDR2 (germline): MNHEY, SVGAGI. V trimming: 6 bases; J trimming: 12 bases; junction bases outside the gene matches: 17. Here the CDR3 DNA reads TGTGCCAGCAGACACGGGACAGTCCAACCCTGGGAACCCCTCCACTTT. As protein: CASRHGTVQPWEPLHF.

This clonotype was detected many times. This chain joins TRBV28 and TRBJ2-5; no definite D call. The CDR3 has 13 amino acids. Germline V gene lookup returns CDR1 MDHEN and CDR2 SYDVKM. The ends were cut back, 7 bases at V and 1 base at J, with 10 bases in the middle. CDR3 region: CASNTARQETQYF. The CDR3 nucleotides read TGTGCCAGCAATACGGCCCGCCAAGAGACCCAGTACTTC.

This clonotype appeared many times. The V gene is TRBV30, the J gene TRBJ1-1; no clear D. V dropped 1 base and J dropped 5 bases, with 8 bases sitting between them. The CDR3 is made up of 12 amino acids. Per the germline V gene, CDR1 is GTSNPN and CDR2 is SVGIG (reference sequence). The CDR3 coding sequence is TGTGCCTGGAGTGGATTACGAACTGAAGCTTTCTTT. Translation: CAWSGLRTEAFF. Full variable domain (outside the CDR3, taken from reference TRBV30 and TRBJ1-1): SQTIHQWPATLVQPVGSPLSLECTVEGTSNPNLYWYRQAAGRGLQLLFYSVGIGQISSEVPQNLSASRPQDRQFILSSKKLLLSDSGFYLCAWSGLRTEAFFGQGTRLTVV.

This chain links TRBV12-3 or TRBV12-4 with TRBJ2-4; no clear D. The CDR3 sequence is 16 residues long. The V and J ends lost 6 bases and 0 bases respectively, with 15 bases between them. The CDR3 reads CASSLNTQLAKNIQYF. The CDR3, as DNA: TGTGCCAGCAGCTTAAACACACAGCTAGCCAAAAACATTCAGTACTTC.

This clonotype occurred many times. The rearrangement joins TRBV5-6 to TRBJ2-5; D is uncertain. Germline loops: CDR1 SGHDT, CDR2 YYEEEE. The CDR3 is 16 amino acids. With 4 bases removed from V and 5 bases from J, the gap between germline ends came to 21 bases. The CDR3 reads CASSQIADGTLETQYF. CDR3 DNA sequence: TGTGCCAGCAGCCAAATCGCAGACGGAACCCTTGAGACCCAGTACTTC.

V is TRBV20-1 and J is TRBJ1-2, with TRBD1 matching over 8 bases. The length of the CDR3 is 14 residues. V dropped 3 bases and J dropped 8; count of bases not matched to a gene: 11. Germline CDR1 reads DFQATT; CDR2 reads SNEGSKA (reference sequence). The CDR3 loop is CSARGTGLGFGYTF. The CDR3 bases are TGCAGTGCTAGGGGGACAGGACTTGGGTTCGGCTACACCTTC.

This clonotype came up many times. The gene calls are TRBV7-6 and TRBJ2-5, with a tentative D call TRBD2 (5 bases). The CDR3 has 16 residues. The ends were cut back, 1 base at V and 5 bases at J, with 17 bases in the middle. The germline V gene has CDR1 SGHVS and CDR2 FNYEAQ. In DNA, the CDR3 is TGTGCCAGCAGCTTAGGTCTTAGCGCTCCCAGTGAGACCCAGTACTTC. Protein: CASSLGLSAPSETQYF.

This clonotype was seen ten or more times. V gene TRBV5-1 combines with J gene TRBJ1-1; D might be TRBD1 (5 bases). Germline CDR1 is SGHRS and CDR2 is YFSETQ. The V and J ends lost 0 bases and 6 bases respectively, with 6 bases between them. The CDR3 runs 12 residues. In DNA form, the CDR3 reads TGCGCCAGCAGCTTGGGACAGTCTGAAGCTTTCTTT. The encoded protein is CASSLGQSEAFF.

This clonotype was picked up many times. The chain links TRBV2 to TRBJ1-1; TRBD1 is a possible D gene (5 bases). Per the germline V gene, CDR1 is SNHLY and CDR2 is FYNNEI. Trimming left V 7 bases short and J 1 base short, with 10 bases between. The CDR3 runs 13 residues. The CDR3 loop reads CASTAQENTEAFF. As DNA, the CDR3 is TGTGCCAGCACAGCACAGGAGAACACTGAAGCTTTCTTT.

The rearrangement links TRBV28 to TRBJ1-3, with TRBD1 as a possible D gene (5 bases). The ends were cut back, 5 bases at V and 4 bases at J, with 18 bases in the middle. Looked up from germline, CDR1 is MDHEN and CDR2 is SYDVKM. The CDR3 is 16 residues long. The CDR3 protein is CASSTLSGLYGNTIYF. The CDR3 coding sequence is TGTGCCAGCAGTACTCTATCAGGGTTGTACGGAAACACCATATATTTT.

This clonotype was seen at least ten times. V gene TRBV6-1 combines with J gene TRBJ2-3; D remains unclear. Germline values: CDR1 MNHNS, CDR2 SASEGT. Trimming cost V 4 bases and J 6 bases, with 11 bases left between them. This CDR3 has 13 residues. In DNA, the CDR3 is TGTGCCAGCAGTGCCTCTCCTAGGGATACGCAGTATTTT. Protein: CASSASPRDTQYF.

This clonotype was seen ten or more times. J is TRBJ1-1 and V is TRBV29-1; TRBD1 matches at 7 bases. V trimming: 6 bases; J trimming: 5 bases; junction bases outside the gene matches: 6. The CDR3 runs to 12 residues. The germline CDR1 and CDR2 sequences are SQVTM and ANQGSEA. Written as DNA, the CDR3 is TGCAGCGTGCAAGGGGGCACGACTGAAGCTTTCTTT. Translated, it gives CSVQGGTTEAFF.

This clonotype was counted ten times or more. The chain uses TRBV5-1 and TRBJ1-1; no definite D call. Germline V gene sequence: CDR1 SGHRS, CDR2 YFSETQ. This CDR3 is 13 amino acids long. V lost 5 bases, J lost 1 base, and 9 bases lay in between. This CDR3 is CASRGVGNTEAFF. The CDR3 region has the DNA TGCGCCAGCAGGGGAGTCGGGAACACTGAAGCTTTCTTT.

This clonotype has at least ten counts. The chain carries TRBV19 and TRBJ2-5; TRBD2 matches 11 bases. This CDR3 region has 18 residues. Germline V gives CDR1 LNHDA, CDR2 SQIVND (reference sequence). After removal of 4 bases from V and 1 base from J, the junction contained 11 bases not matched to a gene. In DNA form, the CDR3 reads TGTGCCAGTAGTAGCCCGCTTCTAGCGGGAGGTCCCCAAGAGACCCAGTACTTC. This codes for CASSSPLLAGGPQETQYF.

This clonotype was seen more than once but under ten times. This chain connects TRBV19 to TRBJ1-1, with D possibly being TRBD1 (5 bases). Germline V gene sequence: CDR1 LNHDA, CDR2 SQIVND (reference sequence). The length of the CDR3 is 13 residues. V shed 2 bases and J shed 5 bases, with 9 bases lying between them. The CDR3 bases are TGTGCCAGTAGTATACTGGGGCTGACTGAAGCTTTCTTT. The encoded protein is CASSILGLTEAFF.

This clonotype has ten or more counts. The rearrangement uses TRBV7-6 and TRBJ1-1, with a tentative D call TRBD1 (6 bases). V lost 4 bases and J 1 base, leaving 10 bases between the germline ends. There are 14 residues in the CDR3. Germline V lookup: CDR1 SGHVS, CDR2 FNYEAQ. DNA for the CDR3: TGTGCCAGCAGCTCGGAGACAGGGAACACTGAAGCTTTCTTT. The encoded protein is CASSSETGNTEAFF.

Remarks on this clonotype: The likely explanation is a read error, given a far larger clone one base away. CDR3 in DNA: TGTGTCAGCAGCTTGCCGTCGGACACCGGGGAGCTGTTTTTT. Translating it yields CVSSLPSDTGELFF. The gene calls are TRBV13 and TRBJ2-2; D not resolved. The CDR3 contains 14 residues. The germline V gene has CDR1 PRHDT and CDR2 FYEKMQ (reference sequence).

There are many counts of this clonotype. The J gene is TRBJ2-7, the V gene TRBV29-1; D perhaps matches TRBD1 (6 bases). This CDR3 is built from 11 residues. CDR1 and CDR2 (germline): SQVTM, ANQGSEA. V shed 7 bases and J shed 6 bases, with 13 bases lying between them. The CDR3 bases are TGCAGCGGTTTTAGGGGGATCGAGCAGTACTTC. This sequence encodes CSGFRGIEQYF.

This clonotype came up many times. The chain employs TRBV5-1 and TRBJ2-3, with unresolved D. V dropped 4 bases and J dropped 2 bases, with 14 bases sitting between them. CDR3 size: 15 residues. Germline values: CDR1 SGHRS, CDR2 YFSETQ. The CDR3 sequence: CASSGIDGYTDTQYF. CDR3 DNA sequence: TGCGCCAGCAGCGGGATAGACGGATACACAGATACGCAGTATTTT.

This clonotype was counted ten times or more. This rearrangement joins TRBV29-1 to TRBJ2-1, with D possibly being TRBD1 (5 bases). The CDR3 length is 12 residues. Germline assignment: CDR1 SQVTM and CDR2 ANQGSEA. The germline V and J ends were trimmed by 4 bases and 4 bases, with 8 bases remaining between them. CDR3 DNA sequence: TGCAGCGTTGTTCCAGGGTACAATGAGCAGTTCTTC. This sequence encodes CSVVPGYNEQFF.

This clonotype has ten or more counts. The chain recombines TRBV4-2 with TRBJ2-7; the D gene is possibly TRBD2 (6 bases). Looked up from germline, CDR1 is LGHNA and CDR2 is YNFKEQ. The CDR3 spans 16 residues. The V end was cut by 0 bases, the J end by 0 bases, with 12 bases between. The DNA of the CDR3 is TGTGCCAGCAGCCAAGATGTCGGGGGTATCTCCTACGAGCAGTACTTC. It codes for CASSQDVGGISYEQYF.

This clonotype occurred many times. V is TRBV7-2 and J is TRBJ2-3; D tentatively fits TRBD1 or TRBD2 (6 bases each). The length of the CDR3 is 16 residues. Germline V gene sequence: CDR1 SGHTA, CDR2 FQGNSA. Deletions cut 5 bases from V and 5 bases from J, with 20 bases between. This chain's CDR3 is CASSDGGGGRGDTQYF. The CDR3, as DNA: TGTGCCAGCAGCGATGGAGGAGGGGGTCGGGGAGATACGCAGTATTTT.

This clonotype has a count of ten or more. The DNA of the CDR3 is TGTGCCAGCAGCTCACGCGGGGCTTCCTACGAGCAGTACTTC. It translates to CASSSRGASYEQYF. J is TRBJ2-7 and V is TRBV7-9, with D perhaps matching TRBD2 (6 bases). This CDR3 is built from 14 residues. V lost 4 bases, J lost 1 base, and 11 bases lay in between. Germline lookup yields CDR1 SEHNR and CDR2 FQNEAQ (reference sequence).

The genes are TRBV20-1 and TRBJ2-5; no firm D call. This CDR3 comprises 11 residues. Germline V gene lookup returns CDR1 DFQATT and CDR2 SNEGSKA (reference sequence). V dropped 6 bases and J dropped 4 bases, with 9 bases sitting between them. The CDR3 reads CSARQVETQYF. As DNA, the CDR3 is TGCAGTGCGCGTCAAGTAGAGACCCAGTACTTC.

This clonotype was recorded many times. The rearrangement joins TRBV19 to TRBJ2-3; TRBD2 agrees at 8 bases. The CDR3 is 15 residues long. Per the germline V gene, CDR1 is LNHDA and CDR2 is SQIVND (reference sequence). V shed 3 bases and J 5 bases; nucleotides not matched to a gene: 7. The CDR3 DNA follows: TGTGCCAGTAGTATGGGACTAGGTCTGAGAGATACGCAGTATTTT. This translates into CASSMGLGLRDTQYF.

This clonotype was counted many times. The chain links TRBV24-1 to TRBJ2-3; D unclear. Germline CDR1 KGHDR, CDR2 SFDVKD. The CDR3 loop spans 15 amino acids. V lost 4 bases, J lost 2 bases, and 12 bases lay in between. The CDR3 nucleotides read TGTGCCACCAGTGACAAGCGAGAGCTCACAGATACGCAGTATTTT. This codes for CATSDKRELTDTQYF.

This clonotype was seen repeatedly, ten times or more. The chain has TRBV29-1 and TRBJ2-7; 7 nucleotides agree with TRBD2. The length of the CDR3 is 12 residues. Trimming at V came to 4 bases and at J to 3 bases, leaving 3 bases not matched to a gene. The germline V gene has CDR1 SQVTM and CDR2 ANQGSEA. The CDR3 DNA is TGCAGCGTTGTTGGGGGGGGCTACGAGCAGTACTTC. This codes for CSVVGGGYEQYF.

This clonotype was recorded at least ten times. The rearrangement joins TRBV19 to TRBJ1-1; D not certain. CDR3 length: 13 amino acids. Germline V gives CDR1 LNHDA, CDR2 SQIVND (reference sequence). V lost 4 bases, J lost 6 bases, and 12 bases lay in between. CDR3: CASSKFGFSEAFF. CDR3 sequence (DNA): TGTGCCAGTAGTAAGTTTGGATTCTCTGAAGCTTTCTTT.

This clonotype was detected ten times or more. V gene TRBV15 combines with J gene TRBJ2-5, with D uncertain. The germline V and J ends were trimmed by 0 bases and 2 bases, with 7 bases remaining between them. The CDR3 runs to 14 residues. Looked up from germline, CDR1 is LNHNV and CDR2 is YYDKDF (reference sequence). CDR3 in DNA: TGTGCCACCAGCAGAGACGGCAGGCAAGAGACCCAGTACTTC. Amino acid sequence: CATSRDGRQETQYF.